This TCR beta chain was documented in a study of T cell changes during pregnancy in multiple sclerosis. The data were produced by immunoSEQ multiplex PCR, yet TCRdb's version contains in-frame clones alone and is incomplete. The sample has around 130,000 clones, about 96% seen once; the top ten hold 0.44%. The CDR3 is 13 amino acids. In germline, CDR1 is MNHEY, CDR2 SVGAGI. V lost 3 bases, J lost 6 bases, and 9 bases lay in between. The chain is built from TRBV6-5 and TRBJ2-1; no reliable D call. The clonotype was recovered from a female donor with multiple sclerosis, enrolled in a pregnancy study. Source: peripheral blood, taken after pregnancy. DNA for the CDR3: TGTGCCAGCAGTTATTTTTCCGGCAATGAGCAGTTCTTC. It translates to CASSYFSGNEQFF.